The clone carrying this T cell receptor beta chain has a single count. This specimen comes from a study of blood T cell repertoires in COVID-19. The germline CDR1 and CDR2 sequences are MNHEY and SVGAGI. The CDR3 has 13 residues. V lost 5 bases and J lost 3, with 8 bases in between. Assay used: immunoSEQ multiplex PCR; TCRdb lists only in-frame clones, some missing. Of approximately 220,000 clones in the sample, approximately 84% are singletons; the top ten hold 3%. The sequence was collected from a woman under 40 who had recovered from COVID-19. The source material was peripheral blood. The chain recombines TRBV6-5 with TRBJ1-3; unclear D gene. For the CDR3, the DNA is TGTGCCAGCAGTCCAGGTTATGGAAACACCATATATTTT. Amino acid sequence: CASSPGYGNTIYF.